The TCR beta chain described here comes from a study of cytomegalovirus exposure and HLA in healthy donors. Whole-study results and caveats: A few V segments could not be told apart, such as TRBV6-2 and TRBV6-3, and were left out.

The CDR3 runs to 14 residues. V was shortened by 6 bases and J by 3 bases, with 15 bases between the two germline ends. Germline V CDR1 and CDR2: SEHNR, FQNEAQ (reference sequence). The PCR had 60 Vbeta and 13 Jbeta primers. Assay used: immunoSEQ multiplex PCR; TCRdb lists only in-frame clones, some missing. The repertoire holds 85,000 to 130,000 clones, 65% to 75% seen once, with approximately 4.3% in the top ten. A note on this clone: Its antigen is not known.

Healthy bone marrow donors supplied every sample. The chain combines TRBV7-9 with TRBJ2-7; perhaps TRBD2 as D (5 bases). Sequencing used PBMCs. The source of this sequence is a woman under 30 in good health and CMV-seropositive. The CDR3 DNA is TGTGCCAGCAGGGGTGGGCTAGCAGACTACGAGCAGTACTTC. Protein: CASRGGLADYEQYF.